The TCR beta chain described here comes from a study of human T cells and chemical hapten exposure. Study-level results: Expanded TCRs clustered into significantly more large CDR3 similarity groups than controls, the analysis revealed.

MiXCR, applied by TCRdb to the RACE reads, yields one record per CDR3 protein. This sample has over 65,000 distinct CDR3 sequences, with around a tenth found just once. As for this clonotype: Antigen specificity is unknown.

V dropped 0 bases and J dropped 5 bases, with 10 bases sitting between them. The CDR3 has 13 amino acids. Looked up from germline, CDR1 is DFQATT and CDR2 is SNEGSKA (reference sequence). The time point was: patch test 2, 6 weeks after DPC sensitization. Indicated treatment: therapeutic diphenylcyclopropenone sensitization with weekly scalp DPC. Extraction yielded total RNA from whole blood (unfractionated). This clonotype was sampled from a man between 18 and 35 years old with alopecia areata. Some clones in this sample may be carry-over from other donors' samples. The rearrangement uses TRBV20-1 and TRBJ2-5, with D uncertain. The specimen comprised whole blood, sampled in connection with sensitization to the hapten diphenylcyclopropenone (DPC). CDR3 nucleotides: TGCAGTGCTAGAGATCGGGTCCCGGAGACCCAGTACTTC. Its translation: CSARDRVPETQYF.